This passage covers 10 T cell receptor beta chains from one sample sequenced in a study of early T cells in non-severe SARS-CoV-2 infection. TCRdb re-called the 5' RACE reads with MiXCR, one entry per CDR3 protein. In the table there are 30,000 to 35,000 distinct CDR3 sequences, approximately 4.3% of which are singletons. Sequenced sample: whole blood. These receptors originate from an adult who was a healthcare worker with PCR-confirmed SARS-CoV-2 infection or an uninfected control (not recorded which).

This chain uses TRBV10-3 with TRBJ2-7; perhaps D is TRBD1 or TRBD2 (5 bases each). CDR3 length: 11 amino acids. Deletions cut 4 bases from V and 7 bases from J, with 8 bases between. Per the germline V gene, CDR1 is ENHRY and CDR2 is SYGVKD. CDR3 sequence reads: CAISGGSEQYF. In nucleotides, the CDR3 is TGTGCCATCAGTGGGGGGAGTGAGCAGTACTTC.

This chain's CDR3 is CASSPQGYQETQYF. DNA of the CDR3: TGCGCCAGCAGCCCACAGGGTTACCAAGAGACCCAGTACTTC. V gene TRBV5-1 combines with J gene TRBJ2-5, with a possible D match to TRBD1 (6 bases). CDR3 length equals 14 residues. Germline loops: CDR1 SGHRS, CDR2 YFSETQ. V was clipped by 4 bases and J by 0 bases, with 10 bases between them.

This clonotype was found many times. The gene calls are TRBV3-1 and TRBJ1-1, with D perhaps matching TRBD1 (5 bases). The CDR3 length is 11 residues. With 3 bases removed from V and 10 bases from J, the gap between germline ends came to 9 bases. The germline CDR1 and CDR2 sequences are LGHDT and YNNKEL (reference sequence). Here the CDR3 reads CASSQGPAAFF. CDR3 nucleotide sequence: TGTGCCAGCAGCCAGGGACCAGCAGCTTTCTTT.

This clonotype was counted at least ten times. V is TRBV10-3 and J is TRBJ2-1; D is ambiguous. In germline, CDR1 is ENHRY, CDR2 SYGVKD. The CDR3 runs 12 residues. V was cut by 4 bases and J by 4 bases, with 5 bases left in between. The CDR3: CAISAYYNEQFF. CDR3 DNA sequence: TGTGCCATCAGTGCCTATTACAATGAGCAGTTCTTC.

This clonotype was found many times. The J gene is TRBJ2-7, the V gene TRBV13, with D hard to call. V was cut by 0 bases and J by 4 bases, with 7 bases left in between. The CDR3 totals 13 residues. Looked up from germline, CDR1 is PRHDT and CDR2 is FYEKMQ (reference sequence). CDR3 protein: CASSLGLMYEQYF. The DNA for the CDR3 is TGTGCCAGCAGCTTAGGCCTTATGTACGAGCAGTACTTC.

This clonotype was recorded many times. J is TRBJ2-3 and V is TRBV7-9; the match to TRBD2 covers 11 bases. J was trimmed by 2 bases and V by 7 bases; bases with no gene match: 11. CDR3 length equals 17 residues. CDR1 and CDR2 from the germline V gene are SEHNR and FQNEAQ (reference sequence). The DNA for the CDR3 is TGTGCCAGCATTCGTAGCGGGGGGGCAGTGTACACAGATACGCAGTATTTT. Translated, it gives CASIRSGGAVYTDTQYF.

This clonotype has at least ten counts. V and J are TRBV2 and TRBJ1-5, with D unresolved. The CDR3 has 16 residues. Germline V gene data show CDR1 as SNHLY and CDR2 as FYNNEI. Trimming removed 4 bases from V and 0 bases from J, with 13 bases in between. In nucleotides, the CDR3 is TGTGCCAGCAGTGCCTTGAGGGATATTAGCAATCAGCCCCAGCATTTT. This translates into CASSALRDISNQPQHF.

This clonotype was recorded at least ten times. The V call is TRBV10-1, the J call TRBJ2-2; D call uncertain. The CDR3 length is 14 residues. Trimming left V 0 bases short and J 6 bases short, with 8 bases between. Germline lookup yields CDR1 WNHNN and CDR2 SYGVQD (reference sequence). The CDR3 DNA is TGCGCCAGCAGTGAGTCCCTAGTGGCCGGGGAGCTGTTTTTT. The encoded protein is CASSESLVAGELFF.

Many counts were recorded for this clonotype. The chain carries TRBV5-1 and TRBJ2-1; tentatively, D is TRBD1 or TRBD2 (5 bases each). The germline V gene has CDR1 SGHRS and CDR2 YFSETQ. V was shortened by 5 bases and J by 8 bases, with 23 bases between the two germline ends. This CDR3 has 16 amino acids. In nucleotides, the CDR3 is TGCGCCAGCAGTTTTACCGGGACCCCCGCCTATGATGAGCAGTTCTTC. This gives the protein CASSFTGTPAYDEQFF.

V is TRBV29-1 and J is TRBJ2-2; TRBD1 matches at 9 bases. The germline V gene encodes CDR1 SQVTM and CDR2 ANQGSEA. The CDR3 is 14 amino acids. V lost 4 bases and J lost 7; bases outside the gene matches: 7. CDR3 DNA sequence: TGCAGCGTTGGGCTGGGGACAGGGTTCGGGGAGCTGTTTTTT. It specifies CSVGLGTGFGELFF.